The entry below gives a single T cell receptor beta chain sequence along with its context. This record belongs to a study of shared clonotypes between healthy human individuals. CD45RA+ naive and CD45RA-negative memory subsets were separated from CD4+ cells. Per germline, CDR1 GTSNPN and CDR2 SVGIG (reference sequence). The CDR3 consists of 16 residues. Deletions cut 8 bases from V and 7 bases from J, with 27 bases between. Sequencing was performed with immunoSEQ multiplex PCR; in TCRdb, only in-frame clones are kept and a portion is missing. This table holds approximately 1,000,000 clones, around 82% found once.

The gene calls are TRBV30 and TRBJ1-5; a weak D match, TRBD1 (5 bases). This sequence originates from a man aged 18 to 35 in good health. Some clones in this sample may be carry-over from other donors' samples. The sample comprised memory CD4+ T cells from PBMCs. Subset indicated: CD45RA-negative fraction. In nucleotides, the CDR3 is TGTGCCCGAATAGATAGGGGCTCTTCTTTCTCCCAGCCCCAGCATTTT. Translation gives CARIDRGSSFSQPQHF. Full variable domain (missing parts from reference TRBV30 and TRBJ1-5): SQTIHQWPATLVQPVGSPLSLECTVEGTSNPNLYWYRQAAGRGLQLLFYSVGIGQISSEVPQNLSASRPQDRQFILSSKKLLLSDSGFYLCARIDRGSSFSQPQHFGDGTRLSIL.